Listed here is a single T cell receptor (beta chain). Its target is unknown. This specimen comes from a study of cytomegalovirus exposure and HLA in healthy donors. Whole-study results and caveats: Among the sequence variants, a highly shared cluster was likely an artifact of sequencing. Most subjects had HLA-A and HLA-B alleles reportedly predicted accurately by TCR beta sequences. There were 150 to 200 TCR beta chains listed as cytomegalovirus-associated.

Germline V gene lookup returns CDR1 KGHSH and CDR2 LQKENI. The CDR3 runs 14 residues. V was trimmed by 2 bases and J by 5 bases, leaving 12 bases between them. Primers: 60 Vbeta forward and 13 Jbeta reverse. The method was immunoSEQ multiplex PCR; TCRdb's version includes in-frame clones alone and lacks a portion of them. The repertoire consists of about 140,000 clones, with about 82% occurring once and the leading ten covering 2% to 2.5%. The TCR comes from a man aged 25 to 40 in good health and CMV-seronegative. This sequence joins TRBV18 and TRBJ2-5; D is unclear. Material for sequencing was PBMCs. CDR3: CASSPNTVWETQYF. CDR3 coding DNA: TGTGCCAGCTCACCAAATACAGTGTGGGAGACCCAGTACTTC.